This section outlines one T cell receptor (beta chain) sequence together with its context. These data are taken from a study of blood T cell repertoires in COVID-19. Study-wide background: Collection of acute and convalescent COVID-19 samples took place in the United States, Italy and Spain. T cells, B-cell-depleted T cells, or PBMCs provided the cDNA or gDNA that served as material.

Original handling: For nucleated cells, counts were estimated from reference gene primer amplification. Assay: immunoSEQ multiplex PCR; the TCRdb copy retains only in-frame clones and omits some. V and J calls and clone size are given by that table; D and trimming were obtained from the DNA. This repertoire shows some 340,000 clones, 80% to 90% found once; its top ten account for 2.5% to 3%. The CDR3 sequence is 16 residues long. V lost 3 bases to trimming and J lost 7 bases; unmatched junction nucleotides: 8. Germline V CDR1 and CDR2: SGHRS, YFSETQ. The chain employs TRBV5-1 and TRBJ1-4; 11 positions match TRBD1. Sequencing used peripheral blood. This TCR was sampled from a young man with active or convalescent COVID-19. CDR3 in amino acids: CASSSRSGTGGEKLFF. CDR3 coding DNA: TGCGCCAGCAGCTCTCGATCCGGGACAGGGGGTGAAAAACTGTTTTTT.